This T cell receptor (beta chain) is drawn from a study of blood T cells in healthy people across ages. Overall study context: Template-switching capture recovered about one barcoded beta molecule per two T cells.

Trimming removed 7 bases from V and 7 bases from J, with 26 bases in between. The CDR3 covers 16 residues. The germline V gene encodes CDR1 MNHNY and CDR2 SVGAGI (reference sequence). For this clonotype: This may come from a read error, since a much larger clone is one base off.

For the second PCR, which ran for roughly 6 to 12 cycles, a sample-barcoded 5' primer and a J-beta primer mix were used. TCRdb used MiXCR to reprocess the 5' RACE reads, holding one entry per CDR3 protein. The repertoire holds about 930,000 distinct CDR3 sequences, with about 27% as singletons. These data also formed part of another study, on T cells of mothers and their children. As that report states: Among related mother-child pairs, overlap was slightly higher than in unrelated pairs, though not significantly.

The TCR sequence derives from a woman between 40 and 55 years old in good health. V and J are TRBV6-6 and TRBJ2-7, with D possibly matching TRBD1 (7 bases). Sequenced sample: blood. The CDR3 sequence is CASTYEIRGVRAEQYF. The CDR3 DNA sequence: TGTGCCAGCACCTATGAAATCAGGGGGGTTCGAGCGGAGCAGTACTTC.